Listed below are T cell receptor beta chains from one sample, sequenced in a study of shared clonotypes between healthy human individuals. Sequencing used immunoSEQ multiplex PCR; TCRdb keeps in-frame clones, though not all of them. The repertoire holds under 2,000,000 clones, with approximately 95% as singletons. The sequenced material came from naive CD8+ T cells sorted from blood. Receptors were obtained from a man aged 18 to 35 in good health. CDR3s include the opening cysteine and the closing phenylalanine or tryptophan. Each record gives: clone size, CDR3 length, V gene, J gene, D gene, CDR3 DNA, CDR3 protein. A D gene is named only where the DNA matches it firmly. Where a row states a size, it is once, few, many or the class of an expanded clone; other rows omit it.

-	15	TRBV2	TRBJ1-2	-	TGTGCCAGCAGTGAATCGTCAGGACATGGCTATGGCTACACCTTC	CASSESSGHGYGYTF
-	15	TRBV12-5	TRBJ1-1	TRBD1	TGTGCTAGTGGAACCCAGGACAGGGGAAGCACTGAAGCTTTCTTT	CASGTQDRGSTEAFF
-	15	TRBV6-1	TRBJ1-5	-	TGTGCCAGCAGTGAAAAGTGGGACAGCAATCAGCCCCAGCATTTT	CASSEKWDSNQPQHF
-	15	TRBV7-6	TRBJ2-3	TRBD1	TGTGCCAGCAGCTCGGACAGGGCTAGCACAGATACGCAGTATTTT	CASSSDRASTDTQYF
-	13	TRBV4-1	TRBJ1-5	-	TGCGCCAGCAGCCAAGTCGTGGTTGAGCCCCAGCATTTT	CASSQVVVEPQHF
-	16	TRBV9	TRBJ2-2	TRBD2	TGTGCCAGCAGCGTAGGACTAGCGACGAACACCGGGGAGCTGTTTTTT	CASSVGLATNTGELFF
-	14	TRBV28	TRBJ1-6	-	TGTGCCAGCAGTTTTGGGGATCGTAATTCACCCCTCCACTTT	CASSFGDRNSPLHF
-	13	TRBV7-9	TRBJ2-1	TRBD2	TGTGCCGCGAAAGACGGGGGGAACAATGAGCAGTTCTTC	CAAKDGGNNEQFF
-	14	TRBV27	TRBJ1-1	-	TGTGCCAGCAGAATAGTCACAGGGAACACTGAAGCTTTCTTT	CASRIVTGNTEAFF
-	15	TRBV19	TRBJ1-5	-	TGTGCCAGTAGTTTCTCCGACGGATACAATCAGCCCCAGCATTTT	CASSFSDGYNQPQHF
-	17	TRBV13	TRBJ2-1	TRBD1	TGTGCCAGCAGCTTAGAAGGACAGGGGGCGTCAGTAGATGAGCAGTTCTTC	CASSLEGQGASVDEQFF
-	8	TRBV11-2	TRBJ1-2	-	TGTGCTATCTATGGCTACACCTTC	CAIYGYTF
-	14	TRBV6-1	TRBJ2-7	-	TGTGCCAGCAGTGAAACGCCAGGGACCTACGAGCAGTACTTC	CASSETPGTYEQYF
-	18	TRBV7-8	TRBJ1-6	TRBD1	TGTGCCAGCAACAATTATATCTCCCCCGGGACAGATAATTCACCCCTCCACTTT	CASNNYISPGTDNSPLHF
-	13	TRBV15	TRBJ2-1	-	TGTGCCACTCGAACGGGACGCGACAATGAGCAGTTCTTC	CATRTGRDNEQFF
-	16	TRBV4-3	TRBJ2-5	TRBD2	TGCGCCAGCAGCCCCTCGCGGACTAGCGGGAAGGAGACCCAGTACTTC	CASSPSRTSGKETQYF
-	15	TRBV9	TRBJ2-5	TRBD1	TGTGCCAGCAGCGGGAGGACAGGTCTACAAGAGACCCAGTACTTC	CASSGRTGLQETQYF
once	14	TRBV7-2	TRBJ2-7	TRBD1	TGTGCCAGCAGCTCACCGGGACAGGGTAGAGAGCAGTACTTC	CASSSPGQGREQYF
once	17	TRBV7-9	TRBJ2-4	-	TGTGCCAGCAGCTCCACGAAGCGTGTTCGGCAGGAAGACATTCAGTACTTC	CASSSTKRVRQEDIQYF
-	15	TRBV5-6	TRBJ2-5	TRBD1	TGTGCCAGCCTCACAGGGGAAGATCACCAAGAGACCCAGTACTTC	CASLTGEDHQETQYF
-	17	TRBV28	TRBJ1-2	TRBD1	TGTGCCAGCAGTTCCTCAATGACAGGGATCTATAACTATGGCTACACCTTC	CASSSSMTGIYNYGYTF
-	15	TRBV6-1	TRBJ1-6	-	TGTGCCAGCAGATTCGGTAGGGGTTCACTTTCACCCCTCCACTTT	CASRFGRGSLSPLHF
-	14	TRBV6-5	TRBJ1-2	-	TGTGCCAGCAGTTATGGGTCAGGAGTAGATGGCTACACCTTC	CASSYGSGVDGYTF
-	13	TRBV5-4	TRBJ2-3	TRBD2	TGTGCCAGCAGCTGGGGGAGGGAAGATACGCAGTATTTT	CASSWGREDTQYF
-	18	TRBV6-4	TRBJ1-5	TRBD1	TGTGCCAGCAGTGATCCGGACAGGAGCGGGGATAGCAATCAGCCCCAGCATTTT	CASSDPDRSGDSNQPQHF
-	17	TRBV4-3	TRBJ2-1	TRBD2	TGCGCCAGCAGCCAAGACTCGGCGGGAGTGGTTAACAATGAGCAGTTCTTC	CASSQDSAGVVNNEQFF
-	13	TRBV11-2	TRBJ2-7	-	TGTGCCAGCAGCTTATATGTGGGATACGAGCAGTACTTC	CASSLYVGYEQYF
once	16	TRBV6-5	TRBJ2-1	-	TGTGCCAGCAGTTACTCGATAGGGGAGGCCTACAATGAGCAGTTCTTC	CASSYSIGEAYNEQFF
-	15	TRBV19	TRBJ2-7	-	TGTGCCAGTAGTATAGCCGCAGGGTACCACTACGAGCAGTACTTC	CASSIAAGYHYEQYF
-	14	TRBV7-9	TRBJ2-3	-	TGTGCCAGCAGCTCCACGGAGAGCACAGATACGCAGTATTTT	CASSSTESTDTQYF
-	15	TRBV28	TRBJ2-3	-	TGTGCCAGCAGTTTGGCCAGGGAAATCACAGATACGCAGTATTTT	CASSLAREITDTQYF
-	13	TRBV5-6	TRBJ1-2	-	TGTGCCAGCAGCTTATGGGACCCTTATGGCTACACCTTC	CASSLWDPYGYTF
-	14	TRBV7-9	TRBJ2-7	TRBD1	TGTGCCAGCAGCTTAGGGGGACAGGAGTACGAGCAGTACTTC	CASSLGGQEYEQYF
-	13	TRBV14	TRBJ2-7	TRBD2	TGTGCCAGCAGCCTAGCGGGAGCGTACGAGCAGTACTTC	CASSLAGAYEQYF
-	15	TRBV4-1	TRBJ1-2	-	TGCGCCAGCAGCCAAGTGGCAGGTTCGCGCGATGGCTACACCTTC	CASSQVAGSRDGYTF
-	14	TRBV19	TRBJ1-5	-	TGTGCCAGTAGTATATATAGGGGAAGTCAGCCCCAGCATTTT	CASSIYRGSQPQHF
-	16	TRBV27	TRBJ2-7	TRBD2	TGTGCCAGCAGTCCCCGGACTAGCGGGGGGTGGTACGAGCAGTACTTC	CASSPRTSGGWYEQYF
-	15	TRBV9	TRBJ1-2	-	TGTGCCAGCAGCGTTGAGGGGATTCCTAACTATGGCTACACCTTC	CASSVEGIPNYGYTF
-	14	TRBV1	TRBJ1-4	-	TGCACCAGCAGCCAAGGCAGGGTGGGTGAAAAACTGTTTTTT	CTSSQGRVGEKLFF